The 27 T cell receptor beta chains listed next were all sequenced from one sample in a study of T cell responses to AZD1222 COVID-19 vaccine. Clones were read by immunoSEQ multiplex PCR, and TCRdb kept only the in-frame ones, dropping some. Among about 90,000 clones listed, more than 75% were seen once. Sequences were derived from peripheral blood, sampled on day 0 of MenACWY control vaccination. The receptors come from an adult in good health.

This chain links TRBV5-1 with TRBJ1-1; D unclear. CDR3 size: 13 residues. Per germline, CDR1 SGHRS and CDR2 YFSETQ. The ends were cut back, 4 bases at V and 6 bases at J, with 13 bases in the middle. The CDR3 DNA is TGCGCCAGCAGCCCGAGGCAAGGCTCTGAAGCTTTCTTT. Translated: CASSPRQGSEAFF. Complete variable domain (other parts from reference TRBV5-1 and TRBJ1-1): KAGVTQTPRYLIKTRGQQVTLSCSPISGHRSVSWYQQTPGQGLQFLFEYFSETQRNKGNFPGRFSGRQFSNSRSEMNVSTLELGDSALYLCASSPRQGSEAFFGQGTRLTVV.

The rearrangement uses TRBV2 and TRBJ1-4, with D perhaps matching TRBD1 (5 bases). The length of the CDR3 is 14 residues. Germline assignment: CDR1 SNHLY and CDR2 FYNNEI. The germline V and J ends were trimmed by 6 bases and 0 bases, with 8 bases remaining between them. The CDR3 DNA sequence: TGTGCCAGCAGATCAGGGCCAACTAATGAAAAACTGTTTTTT. Protein product: CASRSGPTNEKLFF.

The genes are TRBV11-3 and TRBJ2-7; no firm D call. The V end was cut by 4 bases, the J end by 7 bases, with 11 bases between. The CDR3 runs to 12 residues. The germline V gene has CDR1 SGHNT and CDR2 YENEEA. CDR3 residues: CASSSGPGEQYF. The CDR3 nucleotides are TGTGCCAGCAGCTCCGGACCTGGGGAGCAGTACTTC.

The chain recombines TRBV12-3 or TRBV12-4 with TRBJ1-6; no reliable D call. The CDR3 is 11 residues long. The ends were cut back, 6 bases at V and 13 bases at J, with 10 bases in the middle. CDR3 protein: CASSSLGPLHF. The CDR3 nucleotides are TGTGCCAGCAGCTCACTCGGGCCCCTCCACTTT.

This rearrangement joins TRBV5-1 to TRBJ2-5; either TRBD1 or TRBD2 may fit D (5 bases each). V lost 4 bases, J lost 4 bases, and 17 bases lay in between. The germline V gene has CDR1 SGHRS and CDR2 YFSETQ. This CDR3 has 15 residues. CDR3 amino acids: CASSPGTQGGETQYF. The CDR3 DNA sequence: TGCGCCAGCAGCCCAGGGACCCAAGGAGGAGAGACCCAGTACTTC.

The chain links TRBV29-1 to TRBJ1-2; a possible D gene is TRBD1 (6 bases). Per the germline V gene, CDR1 is SQVTM and CDR2 is ANQGSEA. The CDR3 has 12 amino acids. V lost 5 bases and J lost 2, with 9 bases in between. CDR3 nucleotides: TGCAGCGTTATGACAGGCAACTATGGCTACACCTTC. It yields the protein CSVMTGNYGYTF.

The chain is built from TRBV23-1 and TRBJ2-7; D might be TRBD1 or TRBD2, each matching 5 bases. TRBV23-1 is annotated as an ORF whose role is uncertain. The CDR3 runs to 17 residues. Trimming took off 2 bases at V and 6 bases at J, with 23 bases between the two ends. CDR3 nucleotide sequence: TGCGCCAGCAGTCAAGACCCCGGGACGCTAATAGTCCGCGAGCAGTACTTC. Translating it yields CASSQDPGTLIVREQYF.

This chain joins TRBV19 and TRBJ1-2; the match to TRBD1 covers 8 bases. This CDR3 has 15 amino acids. In germline, CDR1 is LNHDA, CDR2 SQIVND (reference sequence). J was trimmed by 0 bases and V by 4 bases; bases with no gene match: 4. CDR3 region: CASSTRTGPNYGYTF. The CDR3 DNA is TGTGCCAGTAGTACCCGGACAGGGCCTAACTATGGCTACACCTTC. Complete variable domain (other parts from reference TRBV19 and TRBJ1-2): DGGITQSPKYLFRKEGQNVTLSCEQNLNHDAMYWYRQDPGQGLRLIYYSQIVNDFQKGDIAEGYSVSREKKESFPLTVTSAQKNPTAFYLCASSTRTGPNYGYTFGSGTRLTVV.

The V call is TRBV5-8, the J call TRBJ1-2, with 7 bases matching TRBD1. With V trimmed by 0 bases and J by 6 bases, 2 bases remained unmatched. From germline, CDR1 is SGHTS and CDR2 YDEGEE. This CDR3 is built from 13 residues. CDR3 sequence (DNA): TGTGCCAGCAGCTTGGGACAGGGAGATGGCTACACCTTC. As protein: CASSLGQGDGYTF.

The genes are TRBV6-1 and TRBJ2-1; perhaps TRBD2 as D (5 bases). Trimming removed 0 bases from V and 6 bases from J, with 12 bases in between. The length of the CDR3 is 15 residues. Looked up from germline, CDR1 is MNHNS and CDR2 is SASEGT. The CDR3 protein is CASSEASRGSNEQFF. CDR3 coding DNA: TGTGCCAGCAGTGAAGCGAGTCGGGGTAGCAATGAGCAGTTCTTC.

J is TRBJ1-2 and V is TRBV12-3 or TRBV12-4, with 9 bases fitting TRBD1. This CDR3 spans 13 amino acids. V lost 5 bases, J lost 9 bases, and 7 bases stayed unmatched. In DNA, the CDR3 is TGTGCCAGCAGTCCCGGGACAGGGAGGAGCTACACCTTC. This gives the protein CASSPGTGRSYTF.

The chain recombines TRBV6-5 with TRBJ2-1; D is unclear. V was trimmed by 2 bases and J by 3 bases, leaving 8 bases between them. From germline, CDR1 is MNHEY and CDR2 SVGAGI. The CDR3 runs 14 residues. The CDR3 is CASSYGRSYNEQFF. The CDR3 coding sequence is TGTGCCAGCAGTTACGGTCGCAGCTACAATGAGCAGTTCTTC.

This clone is a singleton in its sample. The genes are TRBV19 and TRBJ2-1; TRBD1 aligns across 10 bases. V lost 3 bases and J lost 7; bases outside the gene matches: 9. Germline loops: CDR1 LNHDA, CDR2 SQIVND (reference sequence). This CDR3 has 16 amino acids. CDR3 nucleotides: TGTGCCAGTAGTATGCCCGGGACAGGGGCTAGGAATGAGCAGTTCTTC. Translation: CASSMPGTGARNEQFF. Using reference TRBV19 and TRBJ2-1 for the parts outside the CDR3, the full variable domain is DGGITQSPKYLFRKEGQNVTLSCEQNLNHDAMYWYRQDPGQGLRLIYYSQIVNDFQKGDIAEGYSVSREKKESFPLTVTSAQKNPTAFYLCASSMPGTGARNEQFFGPGTRLTVL.

The chain carries TRBV5-1 and TRBJ1-3; D unresolved. Per the germline V gene, CDR1 is SGHRS and CDR2 is YFSETQ. This CDR3 is built from 15 residues. V was pared by 2 bases and J by 1 base, with 10 bases between. The CDR3 nucleotides read TGCGCCAGCAGCTTAGGTTCCGGTTCTGGAAACACCATATATTTT. The encoded protein is CASSLGSGSGNTIYF. Using reference TRBV5-1 and TRBJ1-3 for the parts outside the CDR3, the full variable domain is KAGVTQTPRYLIKTRGQQVTLSCSPISGHRSVSWYQQTPGQGLQFLFEYFSETQRNKGNFPGRFSGRQFSNSRSEMNVSTLELGDSALYLCASSLGSGSGNTIYFGEGSWLTVV.

The rearrangement links TRBV11-2 to TRBJ1-1, with D unclear. V dropped 2 bases and J dropped 3 bases, with 7 bases sitting between them. This CDR3 region has 13 residues. From germline, CDR1 is SGHAT and CDR2 FQNNGV. The CDR3 reads CASSLMADTEAFF. In DNA, the CDR3 is TGTGCCAGCAGCTTAATGGCGGACACTGAAGCTTTCTTT.

V and J are TRBV12-3 or TRBV12-4 and TRBJ1-1; 8 nucleotides match TRBD1. The CDR3 totals 13 residues. Trimming removed 7 bases from V and 4 bases from J; junction bases left unmatched: 5. The CDR3 DNA sequence: TGTGCCAGCAACCTCAGGGGGCTCACTGAAGCTTTCTTT. Encoded protein: CASNLRGLTEAFF.

This chain connects TRBV10-1 to TRBJ1-1; TRBD1 might be the D (5 bases). Germline V gene data show CDR1 as WNHNN and CDR2 as SYGVQD (reference sequence). CDR3 length equals 15 residues. V was pared by 3 bases and J by 3 bases, with 14 bases between. CDR3 region: CASSEGGGFDTEAFF. DNA for the CDR3: TGCGCCAGCAGTGAAGGCGGGGGGTTCGACACTGAAGCTTTCTTT.

The gene calls are TRBV4-2 and TRBJ2-1, with D unresolved. The CDR3 has 13 residues. Germline V gene lookup returns CDR1 LGHNA and CDR2 YNFKEQ. V was clipped by 1 base and J by 8 bases, with 9 bases between them. The CDR3 region has the DNA TGTGCCAGCAGCCAAGTGTATATGGATGAGCAGTTCTTC. Encoded protein: CASSQVYMDEQFF.

The V gene is TRBV27, the J gene TRBJ2-3, with 7 bases that match TRBD1. V lost 6 bases, J lost 2 bases, and 8 bases stayed unmatched. Germline loops: CDR1 MNHEY, CDR2 SMNVEV (reference sequence). This CDR3 spans 15 amino acids. Here the CDR3 DNA reads TGTGCCAGCAGGGACAGGTCCCCTCTCACAGATACGCAGTATTTT. The encoded protein is CASRDRSPLTDTQYF.

The genes are TRBV19 and TRBJ1-2, with D maybe TRBD1 (6 bases). Germline V gene sequence: CDR1 LNHDA, CDR2 SQIVND (reference sequence). Trimming removed 7 bases at V and 4 bases at J, with 16 bases between. The CDR3 sequence is 14 residues long. The CDR3 reads CASTPQGVLYGYTF. CDR3 DNA sequence: TGTGCCAGTACCCCACAGGGCGTCCTCTATGGCTACACCTTC.

This rearrangement joins TRBV14 to TRBJ1-1; D is perhaps TRBD1 (6 bases). Per the germline V gene, CDR1 is SGHDN and CDR2 is FVKESK. V lost 4 bases to trimming and J lost 3 bases, with 9 bases between them. This CDR3 has 13 residues. The CDR3 sequence is CASSLGQYTEAFF. The CDR3 DNA is TGTGCCAGCAGCCTAGGACAGTACACTGAAGCTTTCTTT.

The genes are TRBV7-9 and TRBJ1-5; no clear D. Germline CDR1 and CDR2: SEHNR and FQNEAQ (reference sequence). The CDR3 contains 15 residues. Trimming cost V 5 bases and J 0 bases, with 11 bases left between them. This CDR3 reads CASSTDGYSNQPQHF. The CDR3 DNA follows: TGTGCCAGCAGCACGGACGGGTATAGCAATCAGCCCCAGCATTTT.

This clone has just one count. This sequence joins TRBV5-4 and TRBJ1-1; D uncertain. Trimming pared 0 bases from V and 3 bases from J, leaving 9 bases between. The CDR3 sequence is 14 residues long. Germline CDR1 reads SGHNT; CDR2 reads YYREEE (reference sequence). CDR3 protein: CASSLEVSDTEAFF. CDR3 in DNA: TGTGCCAGCAGCTTGGAAGTTAGCGACACTGAAGCTTTCTTT.

The V gene is TRBV29-1, the J gene TRBJ1-5; a possible D gene is TRBD1 (5 bases). The CDR3 is 19 amino acids. CDR1 SQVTM and CDR2 ANQGSEA come from the germline V gene. The V gene lost 1 base and the J gene lost 0 bases, with 22 bases spanning the gap. This CDR3 is CSVEVGYLGTQNSNQPQHF. The CDR3 coding sequence is TGCAGCGTTGAAGTGGGGTATCTCGGGACGCAGAATAGCAATCAGCCCCAGCATTTT.

A note on this clone: A junction end diverges from the germline sequence, so it may reflect a read error. The rearrangement joins TRBV7-7 to TRBJ2-7; the match to TRBD1 covers 10 bases. Germline CDR1 is SSHAT and CDR2 is FNYEAQ (reference sequence). This CDR3 is 13 amino acids long. CDR3 DNA: TGTGCTAGCAGCGGGGGACAGGGGTGGGAGCAGTACTTC. It translates to CASSGGQGWEQYF.

The CDR3 protein is CTSSQDEGGSRIIQYF. In nucleotides, the CDR3 is TGCACCAGCAGCCAAGATGAAGGCGGGAGTCGGATCATTCAGTACTTC. This rearrangement joins TRBV1 to TRBJ2-4; the table's D call TRBD2 went unverified against the DNA. TRBV1 is classified as a pseudogene. The CDR3 sequence is 16 residues long.

The chain links TRBV3-1 (or the pseudogene TRBV3-2) to TRBJ2-7; 9 bases align to TRBD2. From germline, CDR1 is LGHDT and CDR2 YNNKEL (reference sequence). There are 15 residues in the CDR3. The junction had 3 bases not matched to a gene; V was cut back by 1 base and J by 2 bases. The CDR3 sequence is CASSQGTSVTYEQYF. CDR3 bases: TGTGCCAGCAGCCAAGGGACTAGCGTGACCTACGAGCAGTACTTC.